In its sample, the clone carrying this T cell receptor (beta chain) was seen many times. This specimen comes from a study of T cells in Graves' hyperthyroidism and ophthalmopathy. For the study at large: Peripheral blood draws took place at initial diagnosis, ahead of any treatment.

From RNA transcripts, TCR beta CDR3 regions were amplified. A first-round RT-PCR of the TCR CDR3 used the HTBI primer set. TCRdb reanalysed the multiplex PCR reads using MiXCR and keeps one entry per CDR3 protein. The repertoire includes around 600,000 distinct CDR3 sequences, 11% to 15% of them detected once, and about 6.6% sits in the top ten. The material sequenced was blood. This TCR derives from a woman younger than 35 with Graves' ophthalmopathy.

CDR3 amino acids: CSAAGLAITDTQYF. The CDR3 DNA reads TGCAGTGCTGCCGGACTAGCAATCACAGATACGCAGTATTTT. The chain combines TRBV20-1 with TRBJ2-3, with TRBD2 matching over 8 bases. There are 14 residues in the CDR3. Germline CDR1 is DFQATT and CDR2 is SNEGSKA (reference sequence). The V segment lost 5 bases and the J segment 2 bases; nucleotides outside the gene matches: 6.